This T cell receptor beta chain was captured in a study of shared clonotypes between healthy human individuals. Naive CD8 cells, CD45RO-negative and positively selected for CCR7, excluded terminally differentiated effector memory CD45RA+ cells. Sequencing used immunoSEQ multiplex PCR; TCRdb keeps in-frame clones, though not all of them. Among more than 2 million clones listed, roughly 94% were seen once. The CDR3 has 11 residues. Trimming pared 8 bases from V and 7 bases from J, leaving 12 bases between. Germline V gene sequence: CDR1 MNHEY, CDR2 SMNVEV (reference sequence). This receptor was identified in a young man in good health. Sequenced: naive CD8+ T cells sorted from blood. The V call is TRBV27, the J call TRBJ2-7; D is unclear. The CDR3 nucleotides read TGTGCCAGCCAAAGTACGGTGGAGCAGTACTTC. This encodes CASQSTVEQYF.